This TCR beta chain was captured in a study of PD-1 blockade in classical Hodgkin lymphoma. Study-wide results and limits: Some patients began nivolumab under 1 year after ASCT. These patients were excluded from later analyses.

Patients all relapsed after autologous stem cell transplantation, and there was variation in brentuximab vedotin exposure. With respect to this clone: Antigen specificity is unknown.

Germline lookup yields CDR1 MRHNA and CDR2 SNTAGT. The V gene end was trimmed by 7 bases and the J gene end by 4 bases; junction bases not matched to a gene: 18. The CDR3 extends over 18 amino acids. The repertoire was sequenced with immunoSEQ multiplex PCR; TCRdb's copy has only in-frame clones and lacks some. Of over 15,000 clones in the sample, approximately 88% were seen once. The gene calls are TRBV6-4 and TRBJ2-3; 9 bases are a match to TRBD2. This TCR was recovered from a human donor with classical Hodgkin lymphoma. Sequencing used peripheral blood mononuclear cells (PBMCs), obtained before the second cycle of nivolumab. In nucleotides, the CDR3 is TGTGCCAGCACCCCACGGAGGGGGCGGGAGGGCCTCCCAGATACGCAGTATTTT. It specifies CASTPRRGREGLPDTQYF.